These 4 T cell receptor beta chains came from one sample sequenced in a study of vaccination effects on CD4 cells after COVID-19. Produced via immunoSEQ multiplex PCR; TCRdb's table is partial and in-frame only. The repertoire includes 20,000 to 25,000 clones, about four fifths of them detected once, and approximately 5.6% sits in the top ten. Which antigens these TCRs recognize remains unknown. Viral peptide pool expansion of antigen-specific CD4+ T cells preceded sequencing in the ViraFEST assay. Culturing for about ten days preceded CD4+ T cell isolation. Participants received two doses of either the BNT162b2 or mRNA-1273 vaccine. This specimen consisted of CD4+ T cells from PBMCs cultured with SARS-CoV-2 spike peptides, obtained after COVID-19 vaccination. These receptors all stem from a human donor who received a COVID-19 vaccine. Some clones in this sample may be carry-over from other donors' samples.

This chain joins TRBV5-1 and TRBJ1-6; D is unclear. V was trimmed by 3 bases and J by 0 bases, leaving 10 bases between them. From germline, CDR1 is SGHRS and CDR2 YFSETQ. The CDR3 runs to 16 residues. Here the CDR3 reads CASSSGHNSYNSPLHF. As DNA, the CDR3 is TGCGCCAGCAGCTCGGGTCATAACTCCTATAATTCACCCCTCCACTTT.

V usage is TRBV6-4 and J usage is TRBJ1-4, with D possibly matching TRBD1 (5 bases). The CDR3 has 11 residues. V was cut by 7 bases and J by 7 bases, with 7 bases left in between. From germline, CDR1 is MRHNA and CDR2 SNTAGT. The chain's CDR3 is CASTQGEKLFF. The CDR3 nucleotides read TGTGCCAGCACCCAGGGTGAAAAACTGTTTTTT.

The chain recombines TRBV5-4 with TRBJ1-2; weak D call: TRBD1 (5 bases). The CDR3 loop spans 15 amino acids. Trimming removed 5 bases at V and 5 bases at J, with 19 bases between. Germline V CDR1 and CDR2: SGHNT, YYREEE (reference sequence). Written as DNA, the CDR3 is TGTGCCAGCAGAAAATCGGACCAGGGCGAATATGGCTACACCTTC. Encoded protein: CASRKSDQGEYGYTF.

CDR3 loop: CASSISGRIAGSGNTIYF. CDR3 DNA: TGTGCCAGTAGTATTTCCGGAAGGATAGCAGGCTCTGGAAACACCATATATTTT. The chain couples TRBV19 to TRBJ1-3, with D unresolved. Trimming took 3 bases from V and 0 from J, leaving 18 bases between them. The CDR3 runs to 18 residues. Germline loops: CDR1 LNHDA, CDR2 SQIVND (reference sequence). Complete variable domain (other parts from reference TRBV19 and TRBJ1-3): DGGITQSPKYLFRKEGQNVTLSCEQNLNHDAMYWYRQDPGQGLRLIYYSQIVNDFQKGDIAEGYSVSREKKESFPLTVTSAQKNPTAFYLCASSISGRIAGSGNTIYFGEGSWLTVV.